These 3 T cell receptor beta chains were all obtained from the same sample, sequenced in a study of shared clonotypes between healthy human individuals. The data were produced by immunoSEQ multiplex PCR, yet TCRdb's version contains in-frame clones alone and is incomplete. This sample has 950,000 to 1,200,000 clones, with 60% to 85% found just once. Specimen: memory CD4+ T cells from PBMCs. This sample's subset: CD45RA-negative fraction. The receptors stem from a man between 18 and 29 years old in good health. Some clones in this sample may be carry-over from other donors' samples.

The chain recombines TRBV4-3 with TRBJ2-2; D is possibly TRBD2 (5 bases). V lost 3 bases and J lost 1, with 12 bases in between. CDR1 LGHNA and CDR2 YSLEER come from the germline V gene. The CDR3 runs 16 residues. CDR3 residues: CASSQALGLNTGELFF. For the CDR3, the DNA is TGCGCCAGCAGCCAGGCACTAGGATTGAACACCGGGGAGCTGTTTTTT.

A word on this clone: The same CDR3 can be traced to other DNA sequences in this sample. V usage is TRBV7-2 and J usage is TRBJ2-1; TRBD2 matches 9 bases. CDR1 is SGHTA, CDR2 FQGNSA, per germline. The V and J ends lost 3 bases and 6 bases, in that order; junction bases with no gene match: 6. The CDR3 spans 15 residues. CDR3 coding DNA: TGTGCCAGCAGCTTGGGCCTAGCGGGATCCAATGAGCAGTTCTTC. Encoded protein: CASSLGLAGSNEQFF.

The chain is built from TRBV5-5 and TRBJ1-1, with 8 bases identical to TRBD1. Germline-derived CDR1 and CDR2 are SGHKS and YYEKEE (reference sequence). The CDR3 has 15 residues. V lost 3 bases and J lost 5; bases outside the gene matches: 9. The CDR3 region has the DNA TGTGCCAGCAGCTCACTACCGACAGGGGAGACTGAAGCTTTCTTT. Residues: CASSSLPTGETEAFF.